The sample holds a few counts of the clone carrying this T cell receptor (beta chain). The identical CDR3 is also encoded by other nucleotide sequences in the sample. This record belongs to a study of OX40 agonist ivuxolimab in advanced cancers. As for the study in general: Every 2 weeks, patients got intravenous ivuxolimab at one of six dose levels (0.01-10 mg/kg).

TCRdb's table, derived via immunoSEQ multiplex PCR, lists solely in-frame clones and lacks some. The sample records 65,000 to 85,000 clones, roughly 80% being singletons. The V gene's germline CDR1 is MNHEY and CDR2 SVGAGI. Between the trimmed V and J ends, which lost 5 bases and 0 bases, there was a span of 13 bases. The CDR3 extends over 15 amino acids. The material sequenced was CD4+ or CD8+ T cells sorted from blood, taken in a trial of the OX40 agonist ivuxolimab. The receptor was derived from an adult with an advanced solid tumor such as melanoma, head and neck, liver or kidney cancer. This sequence joins TRBV6-5 and TRBJ1-1; tentatively, D is TRBD1 (5 bases). The CDR3 bases are TGTGCCAGCAGTCCGGGACGGGCTGTGAACACTGAAGCTTTCTTT. Protein: CASSPGRAVNTEAFF.